Reported below is one T cell receptor (beta chain). The antigen is not known. The treatment is: oral pan-JAK inhibitor, 5-10 mg twice daily. Punch biopsies of lesional scalp, plus peripheral blood, were taken from alopecia areata patients. This sample stems from a study of CD8+ T cells in alopecia areata. Across the study: In an open-label trial, patients got 5 to 10 mg tofacitinib twice daily.

Sequencing templates came from extracted RNA that was reverse transcribed into cDNA. The protocol was immunoSEQ multiplex PCR, while the TCRdb copy is restricted to in-frame clones and leaves out a portion. The sample has approximately 210,000 clones, roughly three fifths seen once. Points from the study as a whole: One nonresponder leaves baseline CD8+ expansion's link to response uncertain. Possibly because of HLA-related factors, TCR sharing was less clear across patients than in mice.

This CDR3 is built from 15 residues. Deletions cut 5 bases from V and 10 bases from J, with 18 bases between. CDR1 is SGHTA and CDR2 is FQGNSA in the germline V gene. Here the sequenced sample was CD4+ T cells sorted from blood, taken at roughly week 49, from a patient treated with tofacitinib. The receptor was derived from a human donor with alopecia areata. The genes are TRBV7-2 and TRBJ1-6, with D perhaps TRBD1 (5 bases). The CDR3 is CASSPWRARGSPLHF. CDR3 sequence (DNA): TGTGCCAGCAGCCCATGGCGGGCGAGGGGCTCACCCCTCCACTTT.